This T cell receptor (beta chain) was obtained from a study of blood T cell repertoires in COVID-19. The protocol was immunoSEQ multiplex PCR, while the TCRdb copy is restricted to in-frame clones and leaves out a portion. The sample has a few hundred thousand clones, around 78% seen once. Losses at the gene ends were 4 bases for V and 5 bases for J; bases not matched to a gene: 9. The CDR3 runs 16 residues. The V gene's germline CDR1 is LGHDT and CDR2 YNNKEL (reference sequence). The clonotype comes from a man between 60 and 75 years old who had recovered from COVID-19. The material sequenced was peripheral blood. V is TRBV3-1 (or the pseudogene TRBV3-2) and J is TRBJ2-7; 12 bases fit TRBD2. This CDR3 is CASSPQITSGRNEQYF. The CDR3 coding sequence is TGTGCCAGCAGCCCACAAATCACTAGCGGGAGGAACGAGCAGTACTTC.